The present TCR beta chain was sequenced within a study of blood T cell repertoires in COVID-19. The CDR3 is 12 amino acids. Trimming shortened V by 2 bases and J by 4 bases, and 6 bases separated the two germline ends. The germline V gene encodes CDR1 SQVTM and CDR2 ANQGSEA. Seattle patients were enrolled while actively infected and followed longitudinally. Measured with immunoSEQ multiplex PCR; TCRdb has only the in-frame clones, and not every one. Among roughly 390,000 clones listed, about 90% were seen once. The clonotype comes from a woman in her twenties or thirties with COVID-19, enrolled during active disease. The sample was peripheral blood. This chain joins TRBV29-1 and TRBJ2-1, with D unclear. In DNA form, the CDR3 reads TGCAGCGTTGAACCCAGTTACAATGAGCAGTTCTTC. This gives the protein CSVEPSYNEQFF.